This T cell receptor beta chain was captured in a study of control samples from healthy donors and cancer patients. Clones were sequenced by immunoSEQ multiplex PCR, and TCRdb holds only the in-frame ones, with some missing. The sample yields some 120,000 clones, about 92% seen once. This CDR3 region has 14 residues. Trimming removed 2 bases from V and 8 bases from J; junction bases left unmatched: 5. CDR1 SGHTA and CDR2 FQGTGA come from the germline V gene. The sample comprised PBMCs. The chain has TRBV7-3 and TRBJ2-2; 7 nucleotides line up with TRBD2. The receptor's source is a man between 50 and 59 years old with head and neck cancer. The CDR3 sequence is CASSLGLAAGELFF. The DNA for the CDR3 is TGTGCCAGCAGCTTAGGGCTAGCGGCGGGGGAGCTGTTTTTT.